The 26 T cell receptor beta chains below all came from one sample that was sequenced in a study of cytomegalovirus exposure and HLA in healthy donors. Amplification used 60 Vbeta primers and 13 Jbeta primers. Assay: immunoSEQ multiplex PCR; the TCRdb copy retains only in-frame clones and omits some. The listing contains 150,000 to 200,000 clones. The sequencing sample was made of PBMCs. The receptor set was obtained from a man aged 25 to 45 in good health and CMV-seronegative.

The V and J genes are TRBV13 and TRBJ2-5, with 11 bases identical to TRBD2. There are 14 residues in the CDR3. Per germline, CDR1 PRHDT and CDR2 FYEKMQ (reference sequence). Unmatched junction bases numbered 10, after V lost 5 bases and J lost 11 bases. DNA of the CDR3: TGTGCCAGCAGCGTTAGCGGGAGGGCCTGGGAGCAGTACTTC. Translated: CASSVSGRAWEQYF.

The chain has TRBV19 and TRBJ2-7; D is possibly TRBD2 (5 bases). Germline V CDR1 and CDR2: LNHDA, SQIVND (reference sequence). The V and J ends lost 1 base and 4 bases respectively, with 14 bases between them. This CDR3 has 15 residues. CDR3 sequence: CASSIGTGSMYEQYF. The CDR3 nucleotides are TGTGCCAGTAGTATAGGAACGGGGAGTATGTACGAGCAGTACTTC.

This chain connects TRBV6-6 to TRBJ1-1, with TRBD1 matching over 9 bases. Germline lookup yields CDR1 MNHNY and CDR2 SVGAGI (reference sequence). The CDR3 totals 15 residues. V lost 6 bases and J lost 3; bases outside the gene matches: 8. CDR3 in amino acids: CASRARRTGDTEAFF. DNA for the CDR3: TGTGCCAGCAGGGCCCGCAGGACAGGGGACACTGAAGCTTTCTTT.

The chain recombines TRBV10-3 with TRBJ2-2; maybe TRBD2 (6 bases). Germline assignment: CDR1 ENHRY and CDR2 SYGVKD. This CDR3 spans 14 amino acids. V was pared by 3 bases and J by 3 bases, with 8 bases between. In DNA, the CDR3 is TGTGCCATCAGTGAAGGGACTTACACCGGGGAGCTGTTTTTT. It yields the protein CAISEGTYTGELFF.

The chain recombines TRBV10-1 with TRBJ1-2; no clear D gene. V was trimmed by 2 bases and J by 4 bases, leaving 8 bases between them. In germline, CDR1 is WNHNN, CDR2 SYGVQD (reference sequence). The CDR3 runs 13 residues. The DNA for the CDR3 is TGCGCCAGCAGTGAGCTGCCCGGCTATGGCTACACCTTC. Translation: CASSELPGYGYTF.

The chain couples TRBV7-9 to TRBJ1-2; the D is unclear. The CDR3 spans 18 residues. Germline loops: CDR1 SEHNR, CDR2 FQNEAQ (reference sequence). V was clipped by 1 base and J by 4 bases, with 22 bases between them. This chain's CDR3 is CASSLGRRSTAKLYGYTF. CDR3 bases: TGTGCCAGCAGCTTAGGAAGGAGATCGACGGCAAAGCTCTATGGCTACACCTTC. Complete variable domain (other parts from reference TRBV7-9 and TRBJ1-2): DTGVSQNPRHKITKRGQNVTFRCDPISEHNRLYWYRQTLGQGPEFLTYFQNEAQLEKSRLLSDRFSAERPKGSFSTLEIQRTEQGDSAMYLCASSLGRRSTAKLYGYTFGSGTRLTVV.

The chain uses TRBV5-1 and TRBJ1-1, with 8 positions matching TRBD1. V was pared by 6 bases and J by 0 bases, with 4 bases of the junction left unmatched. The CDR3 spans 14 residues. Germline V gene sequence: CDR1 SGHRS, CDR2 YFSETQ. The CDR3 here is CASISGGMNTEAFF. CDR3 sequence (DNA): TGCGCCAGCATTTCAGGGGGCATGAACACTGAAGCTTTCTTT. The entire variable domain, with the rest obtained from reference TRBV5-1 and TRBJ1-1, is as follows: KAGVTQTPRYLIKTRGQQVTLSCSPISGHRSVSWYQQTPGQGLQFLFEYFSETQRNKGNFPGRFSGRQFSNSRSEMNVSTLELGDSALYLCASISGGMNTEAFFGQGTRLTVV.

The rearrangement joins TRBV7-9 to TRBJ1-3; D uncertain. Trimming took 5 bases from V and 2 from J, leaving 13 bases between them. There are 15 residues in the CDR3. Germline V gene data show CDR1 as SEHNR and CDR2 as FQNEAQ (reference sequence). The CDR3 here is CASSPLGVTGNTIYF. The CDR3 region has the DNA TGTGCCAGCAGCCCTCTAGGAGTCACTGGAAACACCATATATTTT.

The V call is TRBV27, the J call TRBJ2-3, with 11 bases matching TRBD2. The CDR3 is 17 residues long. The V gene's germline CDR1 is MNHEY and CDR2 SMNVEV (reference sequence). V was clipped by 0 bases and J by 4 bases; unmatched bases: 6. CDR3: CASSLSWLAGGSDTQYF. The CDR3 nucleotides read TGTGCCAGCAGTTTATCTTGGCTAGCGGGGGGATCAGATACGCAGTATTTT.

V and J are TRBV2 and TRBJ2-3, with D hard to call. Trimming took 3 bases from V and 13 from J, leaving 11 bases between them. Germline V gene sequence: CDR1 SNHLY, CDR2 FYNNEI. The CDR3 has 11 residues. CDR3 coding DNA: TGTGCCAGCAGTGACCCAAGCTCGGAGTATTTT. Amino acids: CASSDPSSEYF.

The chain has TRBV4-2 and TRBJ1-5; 10 bases are a match to TRBD1. From germline, CDR1 is LGHNA and CDR2 YNFKEQ. This CDR3 comprises 16 residues. J lost 4 bases, V lost 0 bases, and 3 bases had no gene match. The CDR3 spells CASSQEDRGVNQPQHF. The CDR3 bases are TGTGCCAGCAGCCAAGAGGACAGGGGGGTTAATCAGCCCCAGCATTTT.

The chain couples TRBV7-9 to TRBJ2-3; possible D gene TRBD1, 5 bases. Germline V gene lookup returns CDR1 SEHNR and CDR2 FQNEAQ (reference sequence). The CDR3 length is 16 residues. Trimming left V 1 base short and J 6 bases short, with 17 bases between. This CDR3 reads CASSLGLEQGWDTQYF. The CDR3 DNA is TGTGCCAGCAGCTTAGGATTGGAGCAGGGATGGGATACGCAGTATTTT.

The genes are TRBV10-3 and TRBJ2-7; 7 bases are shared with TRBD1. The CDR3 sequence is 15 residues long. Germline CDR1 ENHRY, CDR2 SYGVKD. Unmatched junction bases numbered 7, after V lost 4 bases and J lost 1 base. CDR3 DNA sequence: TGTGCCATCAGTGGCCGGGACAGAACTTCCTACGAGCAGTACTTC. Amino acids: CAISGRDRTSYEQYF.

The J gene is TRBJ1-6, the V gene TRBV19; 8 bases align to TRBD1. Germline V gives CDR1 LNHDA, CDR2 SQIVND (reference sequence). Trimming took 7 bases from V and 6 from J; bases not matched to a gene: 5. The CDR3 is made up of 14 amino acids. The CDR3 DNA reads TGTGCCAGTACCGCAGGGGGCATTAATTCACCCCTCCACTTT. This sequence encodes CASTAGGINSPLHF.

The CDR3 loop reads CASSGFEDYGYTF. The CDR3 nucleotides are TGTGCCAGCAGTGGGTTTGAGGATTATGGCTACACCTTC. The gene calls are TRBV6-5 and TRBJ1-2, with unresolved D. The germline V gene has CDR1 MNHEY and CDR2 SVGAGI. The CDR3 covers 13 residues. Between the trimmed V and J ends, which lost 5 bases and 5 bases, there was a span of 12 bases.

The V and J genes are TRBV18 and TRBJ1-2; 10 bases line up with TRBD1. The CDR3 length is 15 residues. CDR1 and CDR2 (germline): KGHSH, LQKENI. V shed 6 bases, J shed 5 bases, and the junction held 9 bases outside the gene matches. The CDR3 is CASSVGTGDLYGYTF. Written as DNA, the CDR3 is TGTGCCAGCTCGGTCGGGACAGGGGATTTGTATGGCTACACCTTC.

The chain uses TRBV5-6 and TRBJ1-5; TRBD1 aligns across 7 bases. This CDR3 has 14 residues. Trimming cost V 3 bases and J 3 bases; bases outside gene matches: 3. Germline CDR1 and CDR2: SGHDT and YYEEEE. In nucleotides, the CDR3 is TGTGCCAGCAGCTGGGGACAGTACAATCAGCCCCAGCATTTT. Translated: CASSWGQYNQPQHF.

This chain links TRBV30 with TRBJ1-5; D is undetermined. The CDR3 has 13 residues. With 1 base removed from V and 9 bases from J, the gap between germline ends came to 13 bases. Per germline, CDR1 GTSNPN and CDR2 SVGIG (reference sequence). CDR3 sequence: CAWSGTAGGPQHF. CDR3 in DNA: TGTGCCTGGAGTGGAACGGCCGGCGGGCCCCAGCATTTT.

The chain couples TRBV28 to TRBJ2-7; 13 nucleotides match TRBD2. Looked up from germline, CDR1 is MDHEN and CDR2 is SYDVKM. V shed 6 bases, J shed 6 bases, and the junction held 8 bases outside the gene matches. The CDR3 is 15 amino acids. CDR3 in amino acids: CASSLGTSGTVEQYF. CDR3 nucleotides: TGTGCCAGCAGCCTCGGGACTAGCGGGACCGTCGAGCAGTACTTC.

V gene TRBV7-6 combines with J gene TRBJ1-3; tentative D call: TRBD1 (5 bases). CDR1 SGHVS and CDR2 FNYEAQ come from the germline V gene. The ends were cut back, 5 bases at V and 4 bases at J, with 12 bases in the middle. The length of the CDR3 is 14 residues. CDR3 coding DNA: TGTGCCAGCAGCCCACAGGAGGGGGGAAACACCATATATTTT. It yields the protein CASSPQEGGNTIYF.

V gene TRBV9 combines with J gene TRBJ2-2; 12 nucleotides line up with TRBD2. From germline, CDR1 is SGDLS and CDR2 YYNGEE. This CDR3 spans 15 amino acids. V shed 3 bases and J 5 bases; nucleotides not matched to a gene: 2. CDR3 in DNA: TGTGCCAGCAGCGCCCTAGCGGGGGGGACCGGGGAGCTGTTTTTT. This translates into CASSALAGGTGELFF.

The chain uses TRBV7-9 and TRBJ1-2; 8 bases align to TRBD1. With V trimmed by 8 bases and J by 5 bases, 13 bases remained unmatched. The CDR3 totals 15 residues. Germline V gene data show CDR1 as SEHNR and CDR2 as FQNEAQ (reference sequence). DNA for the CDR3: TGTGCCAGCCGCGTTTCCGGGACAGGCATTTATGGCTACACCTTC. Translating gives CASRVSGTGIYGYTF.

The V gene is TRBV5-1, the J gene TRBJ2-4; 10 bases line up with TRBD1. The germline gives CDR1 SGHRS, CDR2 YFSETQ. V dropped 4 bases and J dropped 4; count of bases not matched to a gene: 8. The CDR3 is 16 amino acids. In DNA, the CDR3 is TGCGCCAGCAGCGACGGGACAGGGGATGAAAAAAACATTCAGTACTTC. Its protein product is CASSDGTGDEKNIQYF.

This sequence joins TRBV19 and TRBJ1-4, with D perhaps matching TRBD1 (6 bases). Trimming removed 3 bases from V and 0 bases from J, with 11 bases in between. This CDR3 is built from 16 residues. The germline V gene has CDR1 LNHDA and CDR2 SQIVND (reference sequence). CDR3 DNA sequence: TGTGCCAGTAGTATCCAGGGGATTGCAACTAATGAAAAACTGTTTTTT. Translated: CASSIQGIATNEKLFF.

V and J are TRBV4-3 and TRBJ1-2; D is perhaps TRBD1 (5 bases). The germline gives CDR1 LGHNA, CDR2 YSLEER. Trimming took 0 bases from V and 0 from J, leaving 5 bases between them. The CDR3 runs to 14 residues. The DNA for the CDR3 is TGCGCCAGCAGCCAAGAGACAGCTAACTATGGCTACACCTTC. This codes for CASSQETANYGYTF.

This rearrangement joins TRBV30 to TRBJ2-2; 9 positions agree with TRBD1. The junction had 6 bases not matched to a gene; V was cut back by 4 bases and J by 6 bases. CDR3 length equals 14 residues. Germline CDR1 and CDR2: GTSNPN and SVGIG (reference sequence). The CDR3 DNA reads as TGTGCCTGGACACAACAGGGGGCCGCCGGGGAGCTGTTTTTT. The encoded protein is CAWTQQGAAGELFF. The entire variable domain, with the rest obtained from reference TRBV30 and TRBJ2-2, is as follows: SQTIHQWPATLVQPVGSPLSLECTVEGTSNPNLYWYRQAAGRGLQLLFYSVGIGQISSEVPQNLSASRPQDRQFILSSKKLLLSDSGFYLCAWTQQGAAGELFFGEGSRLTVL.